A single sample is the source of the 13 T cell receptor beta chains below, sequenced in a study of blood T cell repertoires in COVID-19. The data were produced by immunoSEQ multiplex PCR, yet TCRdb's version contains in-frame clones alone and is incomplete. Among some 9,900 clones, approximately 90% were seen once, and the ten largest hold about 5.4%. The sample was peripheral blood. Receptor source: a human donor in a cohort sampled during active COVID-19.

The chain has TRBV7-6 and TRBJ1-4; 9 bases are a match to TRBD1. The CDR3 is 14 amino acids. Trimming took 5 bases from V and 7 from J; bases not matched to a gene: 5. CDR1 is SGHVS, CDR2 FNYEAQ, per germline. This CDR3 is CASSLQGAREKLFF. The CDR3 DNA follows: TGTGCCAGCAGCCTACAGGGGGCCCGTGAAAAACTGTTTTTT.

The J gene is TRBJ2-3, the V gene TRBV11-2; no firm D call. With 4 bases removed from V and 4 bases from J, the gap between germline ends came to 6 bases. CDR3 length: 12 residues. The germline gives CDR1 SGHAT, CDR2 FQNNGV. CDR3 sequence reads: CASSSVADTQYF. As DNA, the CDR3 is TGTGCCAGCAGCTCGGTCGCAGATACGCAGTATTTT.

The chain links TRBV7-8 to TRBJ1-2; 9 bases fit TRBD1. The CDR3 is 15 amino acids. The V gene end was trimmed by 1 base and the J gene end by 4 bases; junction bases not matched to a gene: 4. Per the germline V gene, CDR1 is SGHVS and CDR2 is FQNEAQ. The CDR3 nucleotides are TGTGCCAGCAGCTTAGACAGGGGGCGACTCTATGGCTACACCTTC. Encoded protein: CASSLDRGRLYGYTF.

The chain has TRBV18 and TRBJ2-1; maybe TRBD1 (6 bases). The CDR3 is made up of 15 amino acids. V was clipped by 5 bases and J by 4 bases, with 15 bases between them. CDR1 and CDR2 (germline): KGHSH, LQKENI. DNA of the CDR3: TGTGCCAGCTCAAAACTGGGGGCCCTTTACAATGAGCAGTTCTTC. Residues: CASSKLGALYNEQFF.

This clone has only a few counts. The V and J genes are TRBV5-5 and TRBJ2-7; D not resolved. V lost 0 bases and J lost 2, with 12 bases in between. Germline assignment: CDR1 SGHKS and CDR2 YYEKEE (reference sequence). This CDR3 is 15 amino acids long. CDR3: CASSLDGRPTYEQYF. CDR3 bases: TGTGCCAGCAGCTTGGATGGCAGGCCGACCTACGAGCAGTACTTC.

The V and J genes are TRBV14 and TRBJ1-2; D remains unclear. Trimming removed 3 bases at V and 4 bases at J, with 15 bases between. Per the germline V gene, CDR1 is SGHDN and CDR2 is FVKESK. This CDR3 spans 15 amino acids. For the CDR3, the DNA is TGTGCCAGCAGCCACCGAGGGCAGCCAGTCTATGGCTACACCTTC. It translates to CASSHRGQPVYGYTF.

CDR3 protein: CASRSNTASNTEAFF. The CDR3, as DNA: TGTGCCAGCAGGTCCAATACAGCCAGCAACACTGAAGCTTTCTTT. The rearrangement links TRBV6-5 to TRBJ1-1; no clear D. The germline V gene encodes CDR1 MNHEY and CDR2 SVGAGI. Trimming left V 6 bases short and J 2 bases short, with 16 bases between. The length of the CDR3 is 15 residues.

V is TRBV2 and J is TRBJ1-1, with D perhaps TRBD1 (5 bases). CDR1 and CDR2 (germline): SNHLY, FYNNEI. This CDR3 region has 14 residues. V was clipped by 5 bases and J by 0 bases, with 10 bases between them. As DNA, the CDR3 is TGTGCCAGCAGTTACCGACAGCTGAACACTGAAGCTTTCTTT. It encodes CASSYRQLNTEAFF. The whole variable domain, filled in from reference TRBV2 and TRBJ1-1, reads EPEVTQTPSHQVTQMGQEVILRCVPISNHLYFYWYRQILGQKVEFLVSFYNNEISEKSEIFDDQFSVERPDGSNFTLKIRSTKLEDSAMYFCASSYRQLNTEAFFGQGTRLTVV.

V usage is TRBV10-1 and J usage is TRBJ1-4; D may be TRBD1 (6 bases). V was clipped by 2 bases and J by 8 bases, with 9 bases between them. The CDR3 loop spans 13 amino acids. The germline CDR1 and CDR2 sequences are WNHNN and SYGVQD (reference sequence). The DNA of the CDR3 is TGCGCCAGCAGTGAGACAGGGACCGAAAAACTGTTTTTT. Encoded protein: CASSETGTEKLFF.

This clone was picked up one time. The V call is TRBV18, the J call TRBJ1-5, with TRBD1 identical over 7 bases. After removal of 3 bases from V and 2 bases from J, the junction contained 4 bases not matched to a gene. From germline, CDR1 is KGHSH and CDR2 LQKENI. The CDR3 runs to 15 residues. The CDR3 sequence is CASSPGTGGNQPQHF. The CDR3 DNA follows: TGTGCCAGCTCACCGGGAACAGGGGGCAATCAGCCCCAGCATTTT.

The V gene is TRBV7-9, the J gene TRBJ2-7, with TRBD2 matching 7 bases. Germline V gives CDR1 SEHNR, CDR2 FQNEAQ (reference sequence). The CDR3 is 15 amino acids. V lost 5 bases and J lost 2; bases outside the gene matches: 9. CDR3 protein: CASSQRGDSTYEQYF. The CDR3 DNA reads as TGTGCCAGCAGCCAGCGGGGCGACAGTACCTACGAGCAGTACTTC.

The rearrangement uses TRBV28 and TRBJ1-1, with D possibly being TRBD1 (5 bases). In germline, CDR1 is MDHEN, CDR2 SYDVKM. The CDR3 has 12 residues. The V and J ends lost 7 bases and 5 bases respectively, with 11 bases between them. The CDR3 DNA is TGTGCCAGCATCCTAAGGGGTACTGAAGCTTTCTTT. Translation: CASILRGTEAFF.

This chain uses TRBV29-1 with TRBJ2-7; TRBD1 aligns across 9 bases. The CDR3 is 14 amino acids. V was pared by 7 bases and J by 6 bases, with 13 bases of the junction left unmatched. Germline V lookup: CDR1 SQVTM, CDR2 ANQGSEA. As DNA, the CDR3 is TGCAGCGCCGGAGGGGGACAGGGCGGACTCGAGCAGTACTTC. This encodes CSAGGGQGGLEQYF.